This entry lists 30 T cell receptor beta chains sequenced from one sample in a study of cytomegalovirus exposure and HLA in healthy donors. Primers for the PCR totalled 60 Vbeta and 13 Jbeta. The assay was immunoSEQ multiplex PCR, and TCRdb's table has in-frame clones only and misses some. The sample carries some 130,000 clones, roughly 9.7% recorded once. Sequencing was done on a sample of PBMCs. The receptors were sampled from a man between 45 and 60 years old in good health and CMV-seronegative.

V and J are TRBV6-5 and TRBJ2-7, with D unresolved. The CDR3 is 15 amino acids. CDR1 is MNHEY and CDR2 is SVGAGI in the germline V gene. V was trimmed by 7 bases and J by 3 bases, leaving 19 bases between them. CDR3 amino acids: CASTPLREVIYEQYF. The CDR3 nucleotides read TGTGCCAGCACCCCCCTCAGAGAGGTGATCTACGAGCAGTACTTC.

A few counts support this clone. The DNA of the CDR3 is TGCGCCAGCAGCTTTGGTAATGGCAGGGCGTCAGGAAACACCATATATTTT. Amino acids: CASSFGNGRASGNTIYF. V usage is TRBV5-1 and J usage is TRBJ1-3; D possibly corresponds to TRBD1 (5 bases). This CDR3 contains 17 residues. With 2 bases removed from V and 4 bases from J, the gap between germline ends came to 19 bases. Germline V gene lookup returns CDR1 SGHRS and CDR2 YFSETQ.

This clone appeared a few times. This CDR3 is CASSLSTSGITDTQYF. The CDR3 nucleotides are TGTGCCAGCAGCTTATCTACTAGCGGAATCACAGATACGCAGTATTTT. V usage is TRBV11-3 and J usage is TRBJ2-3, with 8 bases identical to TRBD2. CDR1 and CDR2 from the germline V gene are SGHNT and YENEEA. V was pared by 2 bases and J by 2 bases, with 6 bases of the junction left unmatched. This CDR3 has 16 residues.

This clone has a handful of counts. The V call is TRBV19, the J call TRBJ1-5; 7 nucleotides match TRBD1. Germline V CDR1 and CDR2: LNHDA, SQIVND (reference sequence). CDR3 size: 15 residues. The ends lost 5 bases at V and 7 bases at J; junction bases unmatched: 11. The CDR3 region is CASSPYGTVLQPQHF. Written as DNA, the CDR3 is TGTGCCAGTAGTCCCTATGGGACAGTGTTACAGCCCCAGCATTTT.

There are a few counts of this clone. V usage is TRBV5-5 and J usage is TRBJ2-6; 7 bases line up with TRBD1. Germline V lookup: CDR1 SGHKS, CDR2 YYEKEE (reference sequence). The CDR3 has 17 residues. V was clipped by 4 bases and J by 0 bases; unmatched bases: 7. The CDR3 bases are TGTGCCAGCAGCAAGGGGGCGGCTGCCTCTGGGGCCAACGTCCTGACTTTC. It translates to CASSKGAAASGANVLTF.

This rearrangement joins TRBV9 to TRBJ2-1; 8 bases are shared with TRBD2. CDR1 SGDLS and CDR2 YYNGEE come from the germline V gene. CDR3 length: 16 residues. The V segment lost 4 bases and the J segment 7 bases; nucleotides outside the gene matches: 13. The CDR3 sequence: CASSLLGSGSENEQFF. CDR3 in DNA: TGTGCCAGCAGCCTCCTCGGGAGCGGGAGTGAGAATGAGCAGTTCTTC.

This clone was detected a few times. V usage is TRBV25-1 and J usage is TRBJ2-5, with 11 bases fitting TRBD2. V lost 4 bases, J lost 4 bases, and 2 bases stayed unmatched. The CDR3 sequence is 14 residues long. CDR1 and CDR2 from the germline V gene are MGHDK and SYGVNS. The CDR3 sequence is CASSALAGGETQYF. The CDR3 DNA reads TGTGCCAGCAGTGCTCTAGCGGGGGGAGAGACCCAGTACTTC.

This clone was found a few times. For the CDR3, the DNA is TGTGCCAGCAGTGGGACAGGGGAGAACACTGAAGCTTTCTTT. Amino acid sequence: CASSGTGENTEAFF. This chain joins TRBV9 and TRBJ1-1; 10 bases are shared with TRBD1. The germline CDR1 and CDR2 sequences are SGDLS and YYNGEE. The CDR3 is 14 residues long. Trimming at V came to 5 bases and at J to 1 base, leaving 2 bases not matched to a gene. Filled out from reference TRBV9 and TRBJ1-1, the complete variable domain reads DSGVTQTPKHLITATGQRVTLRCSPRSGDLSVYWYQQSLDQGLQFLIQYYNGEERAKGNILERFSAQQFPDLHSELNLSSLELGDSALYFCASSGTGENTEAFFGQGTRLTVV.

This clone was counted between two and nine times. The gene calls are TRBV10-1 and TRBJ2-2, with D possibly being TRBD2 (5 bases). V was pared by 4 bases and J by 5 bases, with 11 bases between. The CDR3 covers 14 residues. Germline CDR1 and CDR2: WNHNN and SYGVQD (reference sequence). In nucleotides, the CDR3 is TGCGCCAGCAGTGGTGGTAGCGAGACCGGGGAGCTGTTTTTT. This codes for CASSGGSETGELFF.

The CDR3 loop reads CASRPPGLYPFF. In DNA form, the CDR3 reads TGTGCCAGCAGGCCCCCGGGACTATACCCGTTCTTC. The chain employs TRBV28 and TRBJ2-1, with 7 bases that match TRBD2. This CDR3 has 12 residues. Trimming cost V 6 bases and J 15 bases; bases outside gene matches: 11. CDR1 is MDHEN, CDR2 SYDVKM, per germline.

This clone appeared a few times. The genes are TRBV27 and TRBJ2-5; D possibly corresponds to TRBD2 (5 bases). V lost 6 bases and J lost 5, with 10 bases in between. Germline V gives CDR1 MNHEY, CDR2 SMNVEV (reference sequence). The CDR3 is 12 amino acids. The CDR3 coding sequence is TGTGCCAGCAGGTCGGGGTGGGAGACCCAGTACTTC. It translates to CASRSGWETQYF.

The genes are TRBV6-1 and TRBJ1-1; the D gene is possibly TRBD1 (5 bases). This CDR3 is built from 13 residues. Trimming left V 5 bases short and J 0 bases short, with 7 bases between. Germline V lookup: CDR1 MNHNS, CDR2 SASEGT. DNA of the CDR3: TGTGCCAGCAGTAGACAGTTGAACACTGAAGCTTTCTTT. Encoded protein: CASSRQLNTEAFF.

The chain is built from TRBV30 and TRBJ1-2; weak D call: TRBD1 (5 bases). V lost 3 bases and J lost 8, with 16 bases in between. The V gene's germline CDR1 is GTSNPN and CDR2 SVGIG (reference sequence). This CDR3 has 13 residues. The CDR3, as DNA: TGTGCCTGGAGGTTGAAAGGGGTATCCGGCTACACCTTC. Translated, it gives CAWRLKGVSGYTF. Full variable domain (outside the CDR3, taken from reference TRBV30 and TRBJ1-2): SQTIHQWPATLVQPVGSPLSLECTVEGTSNPNLYWYRQAAGRGLQLLFYSVGIGQISSEVPQNLSASRPQDRQFILSSKKLLLSDSGFYLCAWRLKGVSGYTFGSGTRLTVV.

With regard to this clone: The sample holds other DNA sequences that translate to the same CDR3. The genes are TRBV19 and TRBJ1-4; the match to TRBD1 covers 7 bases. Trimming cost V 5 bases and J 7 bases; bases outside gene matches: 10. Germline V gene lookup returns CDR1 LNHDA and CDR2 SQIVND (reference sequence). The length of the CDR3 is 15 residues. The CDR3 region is CASSSQTGRTEKLFF. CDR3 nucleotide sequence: TGTGCCAGTAGTTCCCAGACAGGGAGGACTGAAAAACTGTTTTTT.

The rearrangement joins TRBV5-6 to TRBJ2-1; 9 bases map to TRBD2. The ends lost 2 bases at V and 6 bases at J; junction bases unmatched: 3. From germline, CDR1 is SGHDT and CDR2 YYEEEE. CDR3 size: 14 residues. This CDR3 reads CASSLGTSRNEQFF. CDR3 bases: TGTGCCAGCAGCTTAGGGACTAGCCGCAATGAGCAGTTCTTC.

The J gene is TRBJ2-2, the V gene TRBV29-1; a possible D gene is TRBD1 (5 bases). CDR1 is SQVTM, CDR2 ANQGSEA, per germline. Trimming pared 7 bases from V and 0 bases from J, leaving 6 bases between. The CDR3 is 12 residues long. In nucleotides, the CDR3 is TGCAGCGGACAGACGAACACCGGGGAGCTGTTTTTT. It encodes CSGQTNTGELFF.

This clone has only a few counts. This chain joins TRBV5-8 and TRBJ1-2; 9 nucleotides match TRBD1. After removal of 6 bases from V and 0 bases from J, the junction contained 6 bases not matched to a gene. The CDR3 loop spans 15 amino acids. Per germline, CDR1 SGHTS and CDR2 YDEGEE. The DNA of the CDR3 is TGTGCCAGCAACCCGGGACAGGGTTCTAACTATGGCTACACCTTC. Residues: CASNPGQGSNYGYTF.

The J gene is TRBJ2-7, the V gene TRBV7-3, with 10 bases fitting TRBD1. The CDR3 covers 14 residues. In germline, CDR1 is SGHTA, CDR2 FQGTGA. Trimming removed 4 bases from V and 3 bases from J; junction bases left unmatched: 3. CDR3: CASSWGQGNYEQYF. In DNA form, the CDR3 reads TGTGCCAGCAGCTGGGGACAGGGGAACTACGAGCAGTACTTC.

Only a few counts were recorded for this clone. CDR3 amino acids: CASSFQGLRGLNQPQHF. In DNA form, the CDR3 reads TGTGCCAGCAGCTTCCAGGGCTTAAGGGGACTCAATCAGCCCCAGCATTTT. The chain links TRBV5-6 to TRBJ1-5; possibly TRBD1 for D (5 bases). The CDR3 is 17 amino acids. Germline CDR1 is SGHDT and CDR2 is YYEEEE. Trimming took 2 bases from V and 3 from J, leaving 18 bases between them. Combining the CDR3 with reference TRBV5-6 and TRBJ1-5 gives the whole variable domain DAGVTQSPTHLIKTRGQQVTLRCSPKSGHDTVSWYQQALGQGPQFIFQYYEEEERQRGNFPDRFSGHQFPNYSSELNVNALLLGDSALYLCASSFQGLRGLNQPQHFGDGTRLSIL.

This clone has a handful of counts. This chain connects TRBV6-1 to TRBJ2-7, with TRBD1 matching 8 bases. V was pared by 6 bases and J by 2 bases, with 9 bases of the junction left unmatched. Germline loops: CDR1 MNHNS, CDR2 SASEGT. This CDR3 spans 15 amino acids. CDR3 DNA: TGTGCCAGCAGGGCGGCCGGGACAGGAACCTACGAGCAGTACTTC. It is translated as CASRAAGTGTYEQYF.

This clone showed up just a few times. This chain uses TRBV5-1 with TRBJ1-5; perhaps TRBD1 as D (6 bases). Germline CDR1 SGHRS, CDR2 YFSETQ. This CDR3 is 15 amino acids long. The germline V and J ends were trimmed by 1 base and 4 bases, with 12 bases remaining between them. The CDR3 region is CASSLQAGENQPQHF. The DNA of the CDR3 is TGCGCCAGCAGCTTGCAGGCAGGGGAAAATCAGCCCCAGCATTTT.

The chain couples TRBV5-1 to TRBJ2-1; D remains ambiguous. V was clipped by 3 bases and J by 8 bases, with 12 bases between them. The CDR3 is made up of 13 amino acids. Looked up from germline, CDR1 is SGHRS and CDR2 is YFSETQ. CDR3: CASSSDFLDEQFF. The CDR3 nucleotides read TGCGCCAGCAGCTCAGACTTTTTGGATGAGCAGTTCTTC. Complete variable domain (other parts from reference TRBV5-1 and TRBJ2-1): KAGVTQTPRYLIKTRGQQVTLSCSPISGHRSVSWYQQTPGQGLQFLFEYFSETQRNKGNFPGRFSGRQFSNSRSEMNVSTLELGDSALYLCASSSDFLDEQFFGPGTRLTVL.

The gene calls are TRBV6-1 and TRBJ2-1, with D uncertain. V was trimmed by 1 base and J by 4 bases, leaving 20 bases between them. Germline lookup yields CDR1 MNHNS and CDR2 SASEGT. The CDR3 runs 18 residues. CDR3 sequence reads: CASSEGLSAGTRYNEQFF. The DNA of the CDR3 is TGTGCCAGCAGTGAAGGCCTCTCCGCTGGTACGAGGTACAATGAGCAGTTCTTC.

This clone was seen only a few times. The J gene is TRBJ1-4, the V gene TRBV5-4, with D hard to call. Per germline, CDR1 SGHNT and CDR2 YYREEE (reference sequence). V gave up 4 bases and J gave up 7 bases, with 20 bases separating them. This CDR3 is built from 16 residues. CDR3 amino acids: CASSRHLEMVGEKLFF. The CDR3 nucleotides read TGTGCCAGCAGCAGACACCTCGAAATGGTCGGTGAAAAACTGTTTTTT. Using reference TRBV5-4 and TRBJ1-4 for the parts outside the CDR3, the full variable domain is ETGVTQSPTHLIKTRGQQVTLRCSSQSGHNTVSWYQQALGQGPQFIFQYYREEENGRGNFPPRFSGLQFPNYSSELNVNALELDDSALYLCASSRHLEMVGEKLFFGSGTQLSVL.

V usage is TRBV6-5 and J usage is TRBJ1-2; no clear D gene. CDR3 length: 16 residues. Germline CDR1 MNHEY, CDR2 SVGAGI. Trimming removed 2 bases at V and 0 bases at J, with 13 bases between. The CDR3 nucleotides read TGTGCCAGCAGTTACAGTAGCGGCAGGCCTAACTATGGCTACACCTTC. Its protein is CASSYSSGRPNYGYTF.

The CDR3 region has the DNA TGTGCCAGCAGTTTAAGAGGGGGTTCTGGAAACACCATATATTTT. Its protein product is CASSLRGGSGNTIYF. The rearrangement joins TRBV28 to TRBJ1-3, with D possibly matching TRBD1 (6 bases). Germline lookup yields CDR1 MDHEN and CDR2 SYDVKM. There are 15 residues in the CDR3. V lost 2 bases and J 1 base, leaving 9 bases between the germline ends.

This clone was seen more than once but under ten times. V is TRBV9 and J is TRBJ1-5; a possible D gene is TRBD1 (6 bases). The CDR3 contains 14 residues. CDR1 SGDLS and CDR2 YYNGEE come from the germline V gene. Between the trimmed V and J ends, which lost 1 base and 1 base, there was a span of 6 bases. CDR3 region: CASSVTGSNQPQHF. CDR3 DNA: TGTGCCAGCAGCGTAACAGGGAGCAATCAGCCCCAGCATTTT.

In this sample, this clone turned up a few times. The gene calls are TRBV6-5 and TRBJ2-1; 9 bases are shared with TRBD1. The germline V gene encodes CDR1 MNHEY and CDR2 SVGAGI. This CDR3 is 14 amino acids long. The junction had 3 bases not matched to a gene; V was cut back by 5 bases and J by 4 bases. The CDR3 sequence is CASSPGTGYNEQFF. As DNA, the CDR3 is TGTGCCAGCAGTCCCGGGACAGGGTACAATGAGCAGTTCTTC.

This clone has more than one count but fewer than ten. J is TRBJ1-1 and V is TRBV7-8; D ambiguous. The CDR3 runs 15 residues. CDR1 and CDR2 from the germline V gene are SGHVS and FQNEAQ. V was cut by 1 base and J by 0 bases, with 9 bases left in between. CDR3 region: CASSLDTGLNTEAFF. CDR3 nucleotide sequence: TGTGCCAGCAGCTTAGATACGGGGTTGAACACTGAAGCTTTCTTT.

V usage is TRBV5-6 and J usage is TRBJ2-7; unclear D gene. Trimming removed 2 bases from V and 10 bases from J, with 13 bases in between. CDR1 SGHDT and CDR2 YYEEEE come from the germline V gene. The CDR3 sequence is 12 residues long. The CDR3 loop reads CASSFGRTAQYF. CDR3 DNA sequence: TGTGCCAGCAGCTTTGGCCGAACCGCACAGTACTTC.